The TCR beta chain under discussion was sequenced for a study of T cell clones after liver transplantation. Across the study: Draws occurred before transplant, before withdrawal, and after complete or failed withdrawal. Study-level findings and limits: Donor-reactive sequences fell more than third party-reactive ones, suggesting partial deletion. A significant post-transplant drop in circulating graft-donor-reactive CD4 TCRbeta sequences occurred in most of the 8 subjects.

This CDR3 is 13 amino acids long. CDR1 is KGHSH and CDR2 is LQKENI in the germline V gene. V shed 0 bases and J shed 8 bases, with 7 bases lying between them. With regard to this clone: Its antigen is unknown.

Sequenced by immunoSEQ multiplex PCR; TCRdb stores in-frame clones only, minus some. Among about 50,000 clones, 65% to 80% were seen once, and the ten largest hold around 9.4%. Material: CD4+ T cells from blood, obtained 52 to 60 months after liver transplant. The clonotype was recovered from a human patient who received a liver transplant. The graft donor may be the source of some T cells. The rearrangement uses TRBV18 and TRBJ1-4; D unresolved. This CDR3 reads CASSPPGREKLFF. In nucleotides, the CDR3 is TGTGCCAGCTCACCACCAGGGAGAGAAAAACTGTTTTTT. Full variable domain (missing parts from reference TRBV18 and TRBJ1-4): NAGVMQNPRHLVRRRGQEARLRCSPMKGHSHVYWYRQLPEEGLKFMVYLQKENIIDESGMPKERFSAEFPKEGPSILRIQQVVRGDSAAYFCASSPPGREKLFFGSGTQLSVL.